The 7 T cell receptor beta chains presented below share a single source sample, sequenced in a study of T cells in narcolepsy (dated by TCRdb to 2016 to 2019). The library was generated by the immunoSEQ multiplex PCR assay. TCRdb holds this immuneACCESS table with in-frame rearrangements only. Some clones are missing; in checked studies, unresolved V genes explain under half, and the rest has no known cause. This sample holds 25,000 to 35,000 clones; 70% to 80% were observed only once. Under 1.2% of the sample goes to the ten largest clones. The source material was CD45RA- memory CD4+ T cells from PBMCs. This sample's cell subset or site label indicates: memory T cells sorted ex vivo from peripheral blood. These receptors were collected from a human donor with narcolepsy.

In regard to this clone: Other DNA sequences within the sample encode an identical CDR3. The chain uses TRBV9 and TRBJ1-1; a possible D gene is TRBD1 (5 bases). Germline V gene data show CDR1 as SGDLS and CDR2 as YYNGEE. The CDR3 runs to 13 residues. V was trimmed by 4 bases and J by 4 bases, leaving 11 bases between them. CDR3 in amino acids: CASSRPGGTEAFF. DNA for the CDR3: TGTGCCAGCAGCCGACCCGGGGGCACTGAAGCTTTCTTT.

In its sample, this clone was seen a few times. The V gene is TRBV19, the J gene TRBJ2-7, with 11 bases aligning to TRBD2. There are 13 residues in the CDR3. V shed 6 bases, J shed 7 bases, and the junction held 5 bases outside the gene matches. The germline V gene has CDR1 LNHDA and CDR2 SQIVND (reference sequence). DNA of the CDR3: TGTGCCAGTAGGGGTCTAGCGGGAGGTGAGCAGTACTTC. This translates into CASRGLAGGEQYF.

The V call is TRBV30, the J call TRBJ1-5, with D unresolved. Germline assignment: CDR1 GTSNPN and CDR2 SVGIG (reference sequence). This CDR3 contains 13 residues. The ends were cut back, 4 bases at V and 1 base at J, with 8 bases in the middle. The CDR3 spells CAWNPDSNQPQHF. CDR3 coding DNA: TGTGCCTGGAATCCGGACAGCAATCAGCCCCAGCATTTT.

This chain links TRBV10-2 with TRBJ2-1; D uncertain. CDR1 is WSHSY, CDR2 SAAADI, per germline. The CDR3 has 15 residues. Trimming removed 2 bases from V and 4 bases from J, with 12 bases in between. Here the CDR3 reads CASSEGWSLYNEQFF. The CDR3 DNA follows: TGCGCCAGCAGTGAGGGTTGGTCCCTTTACAATGAGCAGTTCTTC.

Worth noting for this clone: A junction end diverges from the germline sequence, so it may reflect a read error. The V and J genes are TRBV7-2 and TRBJ2-5; 9 nucleotides align to TRBD2. Germline CDR1 is SGHTA and CDR2 is FQGNSA. The CDR3 is made up of 16 amino acids. The DNA of the CDR3 is TGTGCCAGCAGCGTAGCAGCCGGGACTAGCAAAGAGACCCAGTACTTC. This sequence encodes CASSVAAGTSKETQYF.

The chain couples TRBV29-1 to TRBJ2-4; perhaps TRBD2 as D (5 bases). Germline V gene sequence: CDR1 SQVTM, CDR2 ANQGSEA. The CDR3 spans 13 residues. V was trimmed by 2 bases and J by 9 bases, leaving 14 bases between them. This CDR3 is CSVESRGRGIQYF. The CDR3 DNA sequence: TGCAGCGTTGAATCCCGGGGAAGAGGCATTCAGTACTTC. The full variable domain, in which reference TRBV29-1 and TRBJ2-4 provide the parts outside the CDR3, is SAVISQKPSRDICQRGTSLTIQCQVDSQVTMMFWYRQQPGQSLTLIATANQGSEATYESGFVIDKFPISRPNLTFSTLTVSNMSPEDSSIYLCSVESRGRGIQYFGAGTRLSVL.

This chain connects TRBV9 to TRBJ2-5, with D uncertain. The CDR3 contains 16 residues. Trimming took off 0 bases at V and 5 bases at J, with 17 bases between the two ends. The germline V gene has CDR1 SGDLS and CDR2 YYNGEE. CDR3 nucleotides: TGTGCCAGCAGCGTAGAGGCAGGTCTCGGCGCGGAGACCCAGTACTTC. Translation: CASSVEAGLGAETQYF.